The 27 T cell receptor beta chains below come from one sample, sequenced in a study of vaccination and CD4 T cells after COVID-19. Their antigen targets remain unknown. Noted time point: late sampling 161 to 241 days after vaccination in three convalescent patients. As to treatment: approximately 10-day PBMC culture with coronavirus spike peptide pools or control peptides (ViraFEST assay). The Oncomine TCR Beta short-read assay was applied to DNA of cultured CD4+ T cells. TCRdb passed the PCR reads through MiXCR, listing each CDR3 protein once. The table shows about 20,000 distinct CDR3 sequences, with around a third occurring only once. The sample here was CD4+ T cells from blood, cultured in vitro, taken about 7 months after SARS-CoV-2 vaccination. The origin of the receptors is a human donor who had recovered from COVID-19.

This clonotype has just a few counts. Here the CDR3 reads CASSLPGLAPYNEQFF. The CDR3 region has the DNA TGTGCCAGCAGCTTACCCGGACTAGCCCCCTACAATGAGCAGTTCTTC. This chain links TRBV7-3 with TRBJ2-1; 8 bases match TRBD2. Germline CDR1 reads SGHTA; CDR2 reads FQGTGA. The CDR3 runs 16 residues. With V trimmed by 2 bases and J by 2 bases, 5 bases remained unmatched.

This clonotype has more than one count but fewer than ten. The chain recombines TRBV20-1 with TRBJ2-1; D gene ambiguous. Germline V gene lookup returns CDR1 DFQATT and CDR2 SNEGSKA (reference sequence). V lost 7 bases, J lost 0 bases, and 10 bases lay in between. The CDR3 is made up of 13 amino acids. As DNA, the CDR3 is TGCAGTGGGAGAGCGTACTCCTACAATGAGCAGTTCTTC. Residues: CSGRAYSYNEQFF.

This rearrangement joins TRBV27 to TRBJ2-3; TRBD2 matches at 7 bases. The germline V gene encodes CDR1 MNHEY and CDR2 SMNVEV (reference sequence). V gave up 6 bases and J gave up 2 bases; unmatched junction bases: 5. The CDR3 covers 14 residues. The CDR3 sequence is CASRRDYLTDTQYF. CDR3 nucleotide sequence: TGTGCCAGCAGGCGGGACTACCTCACAGATACGCAGTATTTT.

This clonotype has just a few counts. The chain employs TRBV10-3 and TRBJ2-7; 8 bases fit TRBD1. Trimming removed 6 bases from V and 5 bases from J; junction bases left unmatched: 9. The CDR3 spans 14 residues. CDR1 is ENHRY, CDR2 SYGVKD, per germline. The CDR3 region is CAIRGTGIIHEQYF. In DNA form, the CDR3 reads TGTGCCATCAGGGGGACAGGTATTATCCACGAGCAGTACTTC.

This clonotype was seen more than once but under ten times. The V and J genes are TRBV6-4 and TRBJ2-2, with 9 bases identical to TRBD1. The CDR3 spans 14 residues. V lost 3 bases to trimming and J lost 4 bases; unmatched junction nucleotides: 0. The germline V gene encodes CDR1 MRHNA and CDR2 SNTAGT. The CDR3 DNA reads TGTGCCAGCAGTGAGGGACAGGGCACCGGGGAGCTGTTTTTT. This encodes CASSEGQGTGELFF.

V gene TRBV5-4 combines with J gene TRBJ1-1, with a tentative D call TRBD1 (5 bases). Germline-derived CDR1 and CDR2 are SGHNT and YYREEE (reference sequence). V was pared by 6 bases and J by 0 bases, with 15 bases between. The CDR3 spans 15 residues. The CDR3 loop reads CASIPRDRLNTEAFF. DNA of the CDR3: TGTGCCAGCATCCCAAGAGACAGACTGAACACTGAAGCTTTCTTT.

This clonotype was detected only once. The rearrangement uses TRBV12-3 or TRBV12-4 and TRBJ2-5, with unresolved D. The CDR3 is 11 amino acids. V lost 8 bases, J lost 5 bases, and 9 bases lay in between. The CDR3 is CASSRSETQYF. The CDR3 DNA reads TGTGCCAGCTCCCGCTCTGAGACCCAGTACTTC.

This rearrangement joins TRBV29-1 to TRBJ2-7; D might be TRBD2 (6 bases). The CDR3 sequence is 12 residues long. Germline CDR1 and CDR2: SQVTM and ANQGSEA. V was pared by 7 bases and J by 3 bases, with 13 bases between. As DNA, the CDR3 is TGCAGCGCCCGGGACTCCAACTACGAGCAGTACTTC. This codes for CSARDSNYEQYF.

This clonotype occurred once. The V call is TRBV20-1, the J call TRBJ2-1; 9 bases are shared with TRBD1. This CDR3 has 17 residues. V was pared by 5 bases and J by 7 bases, with 18 bases of the junction left unmatched. Looked up from germline, CDR1 is DFQATT and CDR2 is SNEGSKA (reference sequence). The CDR3 spells CSASPGQGSLRGNEQFF. The CDR3, as DNA: TGCAGTGCTTCTCCGGGACAGGGCAGCTTAAGGGGGAATGAGCAGTTCTTC.

The gene calls are TRBV19 and TRBJ2-1, with 7 bases that match TRBD1. The trim removed 4 bases at V and 6 bases at J, leaving 12 bases unmatched. The CDR3 runs to 16 residues. CDR1 LNHDA and CDR2 SQIVND come from the germline V gene (reference sequence). The CDR3 spells CASSSPLFDRANEQFF. Written as DNA, the CDR3 is TGTGCCAGTAGTAGCCCTCTCTTCGACAGGGCCAATGAGCAGTTCTTC.

The sample holds a few counts of this clonotype. The chain carries TRBV19 and TRBJ2-7; maybe TRBD1 (5 bases). The CDR3 consists of 14 residues. Germline values: CDR1 LNHDA, CDR2 SQIVND (reference sequence). V was pared by 3 bases and J by 2 bases, with 11 bases between. CDR3 protein: CASSISQGPYEQYF. CDR3 bases: TGTGCCAGTAGTATTAGTCAGGGTCCCTACGAGCAGTACTTC.

The V gene is TRBV7-9, the J gene TRBJ2-2, with a tentative D call TRBD1 (6 bases). The CDR3 contains 15 residues. CDR1 is SEHNR and CDR2 is FQNEAQ in the germline V gene (reference sequence). V lost 6 bases, J lost 2 bases, and 13 bases lay in between. The CDR3 sequence is CASSSPGTNTGELFF. The CDR3 DNA reads as TGTGCCAGCAGTTCCCCCGGGACAAACACCGGGGAGCTGTTTTTT.

V gene TRBV12-3 or TRBV12-4 combines with J gene TRBJ2-5; D remains ambiguous. This CDR3 spans 12 amino acids. Trimming cost V 2 bases and J 1 base, with 2 bases left between them. Here the CDR3 reads CASSLRQETQYF. The CDR3, as DNA: TGTGCCAGCAGTTTACGCCAAGAGACCCAGTACTTC.

The chain combines TRBV28 with TRBJ1-1, with D hard to call. Trimming stripped 5 bases from V and 3 bases from J, with 7 bases between. Germline V gives CDR1 MDHEN, CDR2 SYDVKM. The CDR3 is 12 residues long. The CDR3 DNA reads TGTGCCAGCAGTATATATTACACTGAAGCTTTCTTT. Translating gives CASSIYYTEAFF.

This chain uses TRBV7-9 with TRBJ1-4; 7 positions match TRBD1. CDR3 length: 15 amino acids. From germline, CDR1 is SEHNR and CDR2 FQNEAQ (reference sequence). The V segment lost 1 base and the J segment 7 bases; nucleotides outside the gene matches: 6. CDR3 nucleotide sequence: TGTGCCAGCAGCTTAGAAAGGGGGCGTGGTGAAAAACTGTTTTTT. Protein product: CASSLERGRGEKLFF. The full variable domain, rest sourced from reference TRBV7-9 and TRBJ1-4, is DTGVSQNPRHKITKRGQNVTFRCDPISEHNRLYWYRQTLGQGPEFLTYFQNEAQLEKSRLLSDRFSAERPKGSFSTLEIQRTEQGDSAMYLCASSLERGRGEKLFFGSGTQLSVL.

This clonotype turned up a few times. This chain links TRBV6-1 with TRBJ2-7, with no clear D. Germline loops: CDR1 MNHNS, CDR2 SASEGT. V gave up 7 bases and J gave up 6 bases, with 16 bases separating them. CDR3 length: 13 residues. The CDR3 here is CASKTSQVAEQYF. CDR3 nucleotides: TGTGCCAGCAAAACCTCCCAGGTCGCCGAGCAGTACTTC.

The chain links TRBV7-2 to TRBJ2-1; TRBD2 aligns across 13 bases. J was trimmed by 1 base and V by 3 bases; bases with no gene match: 9. The CDR3 totals 19 residues. Germline CDR1 and CDR2: SGHTA and FQGNSA. CDR3 bases: TGTGCCAGCAGCTTGGACCGGACTAGCGGGAGTATATCCTACAATGAGCAGTTCTTC. It codes for CASSLDRTSGSISYNEQFF.

The chain links TRBV2 to TRBJ1-1, with 9 bases matching TRBD1. CDR1 is SNHLY, CDR2 FYNNEI, per germline. The ends lost 5 bases at V and 7 bases at J; junction bases unmatched: 11. This CDR3 has 15 amino acids. The CDR3 is CASSSEGQGLDEAFF. For the CDR3, the DNA is TGTGCCAGCAGTTCCGAGGGACAGGGTCTTGATGAAGCTTTCTTT.

V usage is TRBV9 and J usage is TRBJ2-1; possible D gene TRBD2, 5 bases. The CDR3 has 15 residues. V gave up 0 bases and J gave up 1 base, with 8 bases separating them. Germline values: CDR1 SGDLS, CDR2 YYNGEE. Here the CDR3 DNA reads TGTGCCAGCAGCGTAGGGACTCGTTCCTACAATGAGCAGTTCTTC. Its translation is CASSVGTRSYNEQFF.

This chain joins TRBV2 and TRBJ2-7, with TRBD1 matching over 7 bases. J lost 0 bases, V lost 11 bases, and 7 bases had no gene match. CDR1 and CDR2 from the germline V gene are SNHLY and FYNNEI. The CDR3 is 13 residues long. CDR3 region: CAGQDTGSYEQYF. The CDR3, as DNA: TGTGCCGGACAGGACACCGGCTCCTACGAGCAGTACTTC.

This clonotype has a handful of counts. Written as DNA, the CDR3 is TGTGCCAGCAGTAGCGGGGCGCTGCGGCCCCAGCATTTT. Translated: CASSSGALRPQHF. V gene TRBV6-1 combines with J gene TRBJ1-5, with D perhaps matching TRBD1 (5 bases). Trimming took 5 bases from V and 9 from J, leaving 14 bases between them. CDR3 length equals 13 residues. CDR1 is MNHNS, CDR2 SASEGT, per germline.

The chain joins TRBV7-3 to TRBJ2-3; 8 nucleotides match TRBD2. After removal of 2 bases from V and 5 bases from J, the junction contained 3 bases not matched to a gene. Germline V CDR1 and CDR2: SGHTA, FQGTGA. The CDR3 spans 14 residues. CDR3 nucleotide sequence: TGTGCCAGCAGCTTATCACGGGAGGGAGATACGCAGTATTTT. The encoded protein is CASSLSREGDTQYF.

This clonotype turned up a few times. The chain employs TRBV28 and TRBJ1-5; maybe TRBD1 (5 bases). Germline-derived CDR1 and CDR2 are MDHEN and SYDVKM. Trimming took off 8 bases at V and 4 bases at J, with 9 bases between the two ends. The CDR3 is made up of 12 amino acids. CDR3 sequence reads: CASYGANQPQHF. Here the CDR3 DNA reads TGTGCCAGCTACGGGGCAAATCAGCCCCAGCATTTT.

This sequence joins TRBV11-2 and TRBJ2-1; 7 bases agree with TRBD2. The junction had 1 base not matched to a gene; V was cut back by 0 bases and J by 5 bases. This CDR3 has 14 amino acids. Germline values: CDR1 SGHAT, CDR2 FQNNGV. CDR3 DNA sequence: TGTGCCAGCAGCTTAGATCTAGCGGACAATGAGCAGTTCTTC. This codes for CASSLDLADNEQFF.

This clonotype was seen a few times. The CDR3 DNA is TGTGCCAGCAGCCCCTTCGCGGGAGGGCAGTACAATGAGCAGTTCTTC. Translating gives CASSPFAGGQYNEQFF. V is TRBV6-2 or TRBV6-3 and J is TRBJ2-1, with TRBD2 identical over 9 bases. The V gene end was trimmed by 6 bases and the J gene end by 4 bases; junction bases not matched to a gene: 10. Per the germline V gene, CDR1 is MNHEY and CDR2 is SVGEGT. The CDR3 contains 16 residues.

The chain carries TRBV6-1 and TRBJ1-6; 9 positions agree with TRBD1. J lost 7 bases, V lost 2 bases, and 6 bases had no gene match. The V gene's germline CDR1 is MNHNS and CDR2 SASEGT. The CDR3 runs to 16 residues. This CDR3 is CASSESIGQGNSPLHF. CDR3 DNA sequence: TGTGCCAGCAGTGAATCCATTGGACAGGGGAATTCACCCCTCCACTTT.

This clonotype occurred a few times. This rearrangement joins TRBV15 to TRBJ1-5, with unresolved D. Germline-derived CDR1 and CDR2 are LNHNV and YYDKDF (reference sequence). The V end was cut by 3 bases, the J end by 3 bases, with 3 bases between. CDR3 size: 12 residues. The DNA of the CDR3 is TGTGCCACCAGCAGTTTCAATCAGCCCCAGCATTTT. It codes for CATSSFNQPQHF.